Included here is one T cell receptor (beta chain) sequence, with context. These data originate in a study of blood T cell repertoires in COVID-19. Study in general: Researchers got acute and convalescent COVID-19 samples from the United States, Italy and Spain. T cells, B-cell-depleted T cells, or PBMCs provided the cDNA or gDNA that served as material.

Enrollment of patients from Seattle took place during active infection, with longitudinal follow-up. Germline assignment: CDR1 SGHRS and CDR2 YFSETQ. The ends lost 0 bases at V and 4 bases at J; junction bases unmatched: 3. The CDR3 is 14 residues long. In the authors' workflow: Reference gene primer amplification gave nucleated cell count estimates. This table comes from immunoSEQ multiplex PCR, and its TCRdb copy is limited to in-frame clones, with some not included. V and J calls and clone size come straight from that table; D and trimming were deduced from the DNA. Of around 210,000 clones listed, almost 85% are singletons.

This sequence originates from a man between 50 and 59 years old with COVID-19, enrolled during active disease. The rearrangement links TRBV5-1 to TRBJ2-7, with TRBD2 identical over 8 bases. Sequenced: peripheral blood. The CDR3 is CASSLGASGYEQYF. CDR3 DNA: TGCGCCAGCAGCTTGGGAGCTAGCGGGTACGAGCAGTACTTC.